This is a list of T cell receptor beta chains from one sample in a study of PD-1 blockade in classical Hodgkin lymphoma. Libraries were prepared by immunoSEQ multiplex PCR; TCRdb keeps only in-frame clonotypes and omits some of them. The repertoire holds some 3,200 clones, with roughly 80% as singletons. The sequencing input was CD8+ T cells from blood. These receptor sequences come from a human donor with classical Hodgkin lymphoma. CDR3s include the opening cysteine and the closing phenylalanine or tryptophan. Fields, in order: clone size, V gene, J gene, D gene, CDR3 length, CDR3 DNA, CDR3 protein. A D gene is named only where the DNA matches it firmly. Clone size is given for some rows only: seen once, a few or many times, or a class if the clone is expanded.

.	TRBV7-2	TRBJ1-1	.	13	TGTGCCAGCAGCTCGGGACCTTACACTGAAGCTTTCTTT	CASSSGPYTEAFF
.	TRBV27	TRBJ2-3	.	16	TGTGCCAGCAGTGCCTTTGGAAGGGAGGGGGAAGATACGCAGTATTTT	CASSAFGREGEDTQYF
.	TRBV7-6	TRBJ2-7	.	16	TGTGCCAGCAGCTTAGCGTTGACGGGGAGGCGCTACGAGCAGTACTTC	CASSLALTGRRYEQYF
.	TRBV5-6	TRBJ2-5	.	16	TGTGCCAGCAGCTTGGGGGGACAAGGTGGTGGAGAGACCCAGTACTTC	CASSLGGQGGGETQYF
once	TRBV28	TRBJ2-2	.	12	TGTGCCAGCAGGGTCAGGGCCGGGGAGCTGTTTTTT	CASRVRAGELFF
.	TRBV19	TRBJ1-2	.	13	TGTGCCAGTAGTATTGTCTCAAACTATGGCTACACCTTC	CASSIVSNYGYTF
few	TRBV27	TRBJ2-7	TRBD2	15	TGTGCCAGCAGTCTGCCGGGACTAGCAGCATACGAGCAGTACTTC	CASSLPGLAAYEQYF
.	TRBV4-1	TRBJ2-2	TRBD2	18	TGCGCCAGCAGAGACGGGACTAGCGGGAGAGAGTACACCGGGGAGCTGTTTTTT	CASRDGTSGREYTGELFF
.	TRBV7-9	TRBJ2-1	.	13	TGTGCCAGCAGCACAACTTTGGTGAATGAGCAGTTCTTC	CASSTTLVNEQFF
.	TRBV27	TRBJ2-7	TRBD1	16	TGTGCCAGCAGTTTCCCCCCCGGGACAGGGCCCTACGAGCAGTACTTC	CASSFPPGTGPYEQYF
few	TRBV9	TRBJ1-5	.	13	TGTGCCAGCAGCCGGGGCTTAAATCAGCCCCAGCATTTT	CASSRGLNQPQHF
.	TRBV4-1	TRBJ2-7	.	13	TGCGCCAGCAGCCAAGGGACTGAGGGAGAGCAGTACTTC	CASSQGTEGEQYF
.	TRBV7-6	TRBJ2-1	.	15	TGTGCCAGCAGCTTAGTCGGGAGTGTTTACAATGAGCAGTTCTTC	CASSLVGSVYNEQFF
.	TRBV4-1	TRBJ2-7	.	15	TGCGCCAGCAGCCAGATGGACGGAGCATGGGACGAGCAGTACTTC	CASSQMDGAWDEQYF
.	TRBV5-5	TRBJ1-2	TRBD1	18	TGTGCCAGCAGCTTGGTTTTATATTGGCTTGACAGGGGTTATGGCTACACCTTC	CASSLVLYWLDRGYGYTF
.	TRBV19	TRBJ2-2	TRBD2	16	TGTGCCAGTAGTCCGACTAGCGGGAGGAGAACCGGGGAGCTGTTTTTT	CASSPTSGRRTGELFF
.	TRBV9	TRBJ2-5	TRBD2	16	TGTGCCAGCAGCAGAATAGCGGGAGGGTCGTTCGAGACCCAGTACTTC	CASSRIAGGSFETQYF
.	TRBV4-3	TRBJ2-3	.	15	TGCGCCAGCAGCCACATAAGGGGGGGCACAGATACGCAGTATTTT	CASSHIRGGTDTQYF
.	TRBV27	TRBJ1-2	.	12	TGTGCCAGCAGTTTATATGGCTATGGCTACACCTTC	CASSLYGYGYTF
.	TRBV28	TRBJ1-5	.	16	TGTGCCAGCAGCCTAACAGGGTCGGGCGGCAATCAGCCCCAGCATTTT	CASSLTGSGGNQPQHF
.	TRBV19	TRBJ2-7	TRBD2	15	TGTGCCAGTAGTGGACTAGCGGGAATATCAGGAGAGCAGTACTTC	CASSGLAGISGEQYF
.	TRBV27	TRBJ2-5	.	11	TGTGCCAGCAGTTTCCAAGAGACCCAGTACTTC	CASSFQETQYF
.	TRBV28	TRBJ1-1	.	16	TGTGCCAGCAGTTTGTCACACTCGGACTGGAACACTGAAGCTTTCTTT	CASSLSHSDWNTEAFF
.	TRBV4-1	TRBJ1-4	.	11	TGCGCCAGCAGCGGTAATGAAAAACTGTTTTTT	CASSGNEKLFF
.	TRBV5-8	TRBJ2-6	.	14	TGTGCCAGCTCCACACAAAGTCGGGCCAACGTCCTGACTTTC	CASSTQSRANVLTF